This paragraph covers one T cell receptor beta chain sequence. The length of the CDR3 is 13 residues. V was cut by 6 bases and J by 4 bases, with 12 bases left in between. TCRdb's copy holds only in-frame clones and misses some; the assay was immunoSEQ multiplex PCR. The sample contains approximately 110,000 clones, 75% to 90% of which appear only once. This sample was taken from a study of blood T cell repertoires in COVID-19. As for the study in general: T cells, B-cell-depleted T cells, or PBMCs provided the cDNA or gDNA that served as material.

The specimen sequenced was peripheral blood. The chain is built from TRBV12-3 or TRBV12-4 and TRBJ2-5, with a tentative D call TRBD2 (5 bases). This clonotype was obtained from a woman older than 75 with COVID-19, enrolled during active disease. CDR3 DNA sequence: TGTGCCAGCAGGCACCCACTAGGAGAGACCCAGTACTTC. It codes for CASRHPLGETQYF.